Presented here are 25 T cell receptor beta chains from one specimen sequenced in a study of blood T cell repertoires in COVID-19 (TCRdb year 2020). The library was prepared using the immunoSEQ multiplex PCR assay. TCRdb obtained this table from immuneACCESS and retained in-frame rearrangements with V and J assigned. These tables miss some clones; where compared with another copy, unresolved V genes account for less than half of the shortfall, and the remainder is unexplained. For this sample the table gives 23,000 or so clones, of which around 88% were detected only once. The leading ten clones occupy over 25% of the sample. Sequencing was performed on peripheral blood. The receptor set was obtained from a human donor with active COVID-19. The donor label of this sample is uncertain.

In DNA, the CDR3 is TGTGCCAGCAGAGACCTCTTTCTAATCGGGGGGACACGACCCTACGAGCAGTACTTC. It encodes CASRDLFLIGGTRPYEQYF. The chain uses TRBV9 and TRBJ2-7, with a possible D match to TRBD2 (7 bases). Germline CDR1 is SGDLS and CDR2 is YYNGEE. The CDR3 is made up of 19 amino acids. Trimming cost V 5 bases and J 2 bases, with 29 bases left between them.

The chain uses TRBV24-1 and TRBJ2-4; TRBD1 is a possible D gene (6 bases). Germline CDR1 and CDR2: KGHDR and SFDVKD. The CDR3 is 20 amino acids. The V and J ends lost 0 bases and 5 bases respectively, with 25 bases between them. CDR3 bases: TGTGCCACCAGTGATTTGCGCGCGTCCTTAACAGGGCGACCCCAAAACATTCAGTACTTC. Amino acid sequence: CATSDLRASLTGRPQNIQYF.

The chain is built from TRBV5-1 and TRBJ2-5; TRBD2 matches at 7 bases. CDR1 SGHRS and CDR2 YFSETQ come from the germline V gene. This CDR3 is built from 14 residues. The junction had 7 bases not matched to a gene; V was cut back by 6 bases and J by 2 bases. CDR3 region: CASKEAGLQETQYF. The CDR3 DNA follows: TGCGCCAGCAAGGAAGCGGGGTTACAAGAGACCCAGTACTTC.

This chain connects TRBV19 to TRBJ1-1, with TRBD1 identical over 9 bases. Germline CDR1 and CDR2: LNHDA and SQIVND (reference sequence). The CDR3 contains 14 residues. V lost 7 bases to trimming and J lost 4 bases; unmatched junction nucleotides: 7. CDR3 DNA: TGTGCCAGTACCAAGGGACAGGGCGGCACTGAAGCTTTCTTT. It specifies CASTKGQGGTEAFF.

The chain carries TRBV24-1 and TRBJ2-3, with TRBD2 identical over 8 bases. CDR1 is KGHDR and CDR2 is SFDVKD in the germline V gene. This CDR3 spans 13 amino acids. V was pared by 4 bases and J by 4 bases, with 0 bases of the junction left unmatched. DNA for the CDR3: TGTGCCACCAGTGAAGCGGGGGCAGATACGCAGTATTTT. Protein product: CATSEAGADTQYF.

This chain links TRBV7-3 with TRBJ2-1, with TRBD2 matching over 10 bases. The CDR3 has 16 amino acids. The germline V gene encodes CDR1 SGHTA and CDR2 FQGTGA. V lost 4 bases, J lost 0 bases, and 3 bases stayed unmatched. The CDR3 nucleotides read TGTGCCAGCAGCTACATAGCGGGAGGCTCCTACAATGAGCAGTTCTTC. Translated: CASSYIAGGSYNEQFF.

V usage is TRBV3-1 (or the pseudogene TRBV3-2) and J usage is TRBJ1-6, with a possible D match to TRBD1 (5 bases). In germline, CDR1 is LGHDT, CDR2 YNNKEL (reference sequence). The length of the CDR3 is 21 residues. Deletions cut 0 bases from V and 0 bases from J, with 21 bases between. CDR3 in amino acids: CASSQDWATVSPDSYNSPLHF. CDR3 sequence (DNA): TGTGCCAGCAGCCAAGATTGGGCGACAGTTAGCCCCGACTCCTATAATTCACCCCTCCACTTT.

This chain joins TRBV11-1 and TRBJ2-7; 10 bases match TRBD1. CDR3 length: 13 amino acids. After removal of 6 bases from V and 2 bases from J, the junction contained 1 base not matched to a gene. Germline V gene lookup returns CDR1 SGHAT and CDR2 FQDESV (reference sequence). The CDR3 DNA is TGTGCCAGCAGAGGACAGGGGGCCTACGAGCAGTACTTC. It is translated as CASRGQGAYEQYF.

The CDR3 reads CASSPQSYEQYF. DNA of the CDR3: TGTGCCAGCAGCCCCCAGTCCTACGAGCAGTACTTC. V usage is TRBV6-2 or TRBV6-3 and J usage is TRBJ2-7; D not resolved. The V gene's germline CDR1 is MNHEY and CDR2 SVGEGT. This CDR3 region has 12 residues. V was clipped by 6 bases and J by 1 base, with 7 bases between them.

This chain uses TRBV3-1 (or the pseudogene TRBV3-2) with TRBJ2-3; 15 nucleotides align to TRBD2. Germline values: CDR1 LGHDT, CDR2 YNNKEL (reference sequence). The V and J ends lost 2 bases and 2 bases, in that order; junction bases with no gene match: 8. The length of the CDR3 is 19 residues. The CDR3 nucleotides read TGTGCCAGCAGCCAAACCGGGACTAGCGGGGGGCGGCCCACAGATACGCAGTATTTT. The encoded protein is CASSQTGTSGGRPTDTQYF.

This clone occurred a few times. The genes are TRBV7-9 and TRBJ1-2; D perhaps matches TRBD1 (5 bases). Germline-derived CDR1 and CDR2 are SEHNR and FQNEAQ (reference sequence). Trimming left V 5 bases short and J 0 bases short, with 16 bases between. The CDR3 covers 16 residues. CDR3 protein: CASSPIWRQTNYGYTF. As DNA, the CDR3 is TGTGCCAGCAGCCCTATCTGGCGACAGACTAACTATGGCTACACCTTC. Based on the CDR3 plus reference TRBV7-9 and TRBJ1-2, the full variable domain is DTGVSQNPRHKITKRGQNVTFRCDPISEHNRLYWYRQTLGQGPEFLTYFQNEAQLEKSRLLSDRFSAERPKGSFSTLEIQRTEQGDSAMYLCASSPIWRQTNYGYTFGSGTRLTVV.

This clone was seen a few times. The chain combines TRBV3-1 (or the pseudogene TRBV3-2) with TRBJ2-5; 13 bases match TRBD2. The CDR3 has 17 amino acids. Germline V gene sequence: CDR1 LGHDT, CDR2 YNNKEL (reference sequence). Losses at the gene ends were 0 bases for V and 4 bases for J; bases not matched to a gene: 5. This CDR3 reads CASSQDGLAGAGETQYF. The DNA for the CDR3 is TGTGCCAGCAGCCAAGATGGACTAGCGGGAGCGGGAGAGACCCAGTACTTC.

The chain joins TRBV18 to TRBJ2-5; TRBD2 matches at 11 bases. Germline values: CDR1 KGHSH, CDR2 LQKENI. Trimming took 3 bases from V and 5 from J; bases not matched to a gene: 2. There are 14 residues in the CDR3. The CDR3 spells CASSPGLAGETQYF. The CDR3 nucleotides are TGTGCCAGCTCACCCGGACTAGCGGGCGAGACCCAGTACTTC.

The J gene is TRBJ2-7, the V gene TRBV5-1; D might be TRBD1 (6 bases). Germline V lookup: CDR1 SGHRS, CDR2 YFSETQ. The length of the CDR3 is 12 residues. The ends were cut back, 3 bases at V and 4 bases at J, with 8 bases in the middle. This CDR3 is CASSSQGYEQYF. The CDR3 DNA follows: TGCGCCAGCAGCTCACAGGGTTACGAGCAGTACTTC.

This sequence joins TRBV5-1 and TRBJ2-7, with TRBD1 identical over 9 bases. After removal of 5 bases from V and 4 bases from J, the junction contained 7 bases not matched to a gene. Germline assignment: CDR1 SGHRS and CDR2 YFSETQ. This CDR3 has 14 residues. The CDR3 loop reads CASRKQGAAYEQYF. The CDR3 DNA follows: TGCGCCAGCAGGAAACAGGGGGCCGCTTACGAGCAGTACTTC.

V and J are TRBV5-1 and TRBJ2-7, with TRBD2 matching 7 bases. This CDR3 is 13 amino acids long. V lost 5 bases and J lost 6; bases outside the gene matches: 8. Germline V gene sequence: CDR1 SGHRS, CDR2 YFSETQ. CDR3 sequence (DNA): TGCGCCAGCAGTCACGGAGTAGCGGGCGAGCAGTACTTC. It specifies CASSHGVAGEQYF.

The V and J genes are TRBV10-3 and TRBJ2-7; a possible D gene is TRBD1 (6 bases). The CDR3 extends over 14 amino acids. CDR1 and CDR2 from the germline V gene are ENHRY and SYGVKD. Trimming shortened V by 2 bases and J by 2 bases, and 10 bases separated the two germline ends. The CDR3 region has the DNA TGTGCCATCAGTGAGGCAGGGGTGGCCTACGAGCAGTACTTC. Residues: CAISEAGVAYEQYF.

CDR3 nucleotide sequence: TGCGCCAGCAGCCAAGAATTCCGGGACAGGGGGATCTACGAGCAGTACTTC. Residues: CASSQEFRDRGIYEQYF. V is TRBV4-3 and J is TRBJ2-7; 11 positions match TRBD1. Germline lookup yields CDR1 LGHNA and CDR2 YSLEER. V dropped 0 bases and J dropped 3; count of bases not matched to a gene: 7. This CDR3 is built from 17 residues.

This clone was found a few times. The chain combines TRBV7-9 with TRBJ1-2, with 8 bases identical to TRBD1. Germline lookup yields CDR1 SEHNR and CDR2 FQNEAQ (reference sequence). The CDR3 consists of 17 residues. J was trimmed by 4 bases and V by 5 bases; bases with no gene match: 15. The chain's CDR3 is CASSDRGGAGGAYGYTF. In DNA form, the CDR3 reads TGTGCCAGCAGCGACAGGGGTGGAGCGGGGGGGGCCTATGGCTACACCTTC.

The chain is built from TRBV7-3 and TRBJ2-5, with 8 bases fitting TRBD2. Unmatched junction bases numbered 9, after V lost 1 base and J lost 8 bases. CDR1 and CDR2 from the germline V gene are SGHTA and FQGTGA. The CDR3 spans 15 residues. CDR3 loop: CASSLNSGTMTTQYF. Written as DNA, the CDR3 is TGTGCCAGCAGCTTAAATAGCGGGACAATGACAACCCAGTACTTC.

The J gene is TRBJ2-5, the V gene TRBV19; D is ambiguous. The germline gives CDR1 LNHDA, CDR2 SQIVND (reference sequence). CDR3 size: 14 residues. Trimming shortened V by 7 bases and J by 1 base, and 13 bases separated the two germline ends. The CDR3 bases are TGTGCCAGTAAGTCCGCGACGGGCCAAGAGACCCAGTACTTC. Its protein is CASKSATGQETQYF.

About this clone: The sample carries other DNA sequences with the same CDR3. V and J are TRBV7-6 and TRBJ2-6; weak D call: TRBD2 (6 bases). V lost 2 bases, J lost 3 bases, and 11 bases lay in between. The CDR3 is 16 amino acids. Germline-derived CDR1 and CDR2 are SGHVS and FNYEAQ. The CDR3 is CASSLSQGGGANVLTF. The CDR3 coding sequence is TGTGCCAGCAGCTTATCCCAGGGAGGTGGGGCCAACGTCCTGACTTTC.

This sequence joins TRBV24-1 and TRBJ2-1; 13 nucleotides match TRBD2. V shed 2 bases, J shed 8 bases, and the junction held 17 bases outside the gene matches. Germline values: CDR1 KGHDR, CDR2 SFDVKD. This CDR3 has 20 residues. CDR3 region: CATSDSSGGTGLAGFDEQFF. For the CDR3, the DNA is TGTGCCACCAGTGATTCGTCCGGGGGCACGGGACTAGCGGGATTCGATGAGCAGTTCTTC.

The CDR3 region is CASSEAPQGAYGYTF. The DNA of the CDR3 is TGTGCCAGCAGTGAAGCCCCTCAGGGGGCCTATGGCTACACCTTC. The genes are TRBV6-1 and TRBJ1-2; 8 bases are shared with TRBD1. CDR3 length: 15 amino acids. The V gene end was trimmed by 0 bases and the J gene end by 4 bases; junction bases not matched to a gene: 4. The V gene's germline CDR1 is MNHNS and CDR2 SASEGT.

The CDR3 DNA is TGCGCCAGCAGCTTGGCCGGACAGGGAGAGACCCAGTACTTC. Translated, it gives CASSLAGQGETQYF. V gene TRBV5-1 combines with J gene TRBJ2-5, with 8 bases matching TRBD1. Germline V gives CDR1 SGHRS, CDR2 YFSETQ. J was trimmed by 4 bases and V by 0 bases; bases with no gene match: 2. This CDR3 contains 14 residues.